A selection of T cell receptor beta chains follows, all from one sample in a study of blood T cells in healthy people across ages. MiXCR, run by TCRdb on the 5' RACE reads, gives a single entry per CDR3 protein. The sample has 1 million or so distinct CDR3 sequences, about 23% seen once. The same data also contributed to another study, on T cells of mothers and their children.

The sample was blood. The receptors shown here come from a girl aged 2-9 years in good health. The conserved cysteine and the conserved F or W are not part of the CDR3 here. D genes are given only for firm matches.

TRBV6-2/TRBV6-3	.	ASRPGTHTEAF
TRBV6-2/TRBV6-3	TRBD2	ASSRGGYNEQF
TRBV5-1	.	ASSPQGITYEQY
TRBV10-2	.	ASSELANEQF
TRBV29-1	TRBD1	SVDSGQPNEKLF
TRBV6-2/TRBV6-3	.	ASSYGGRITYEQY
TRBV27	.	ASPPWETQY
TRBV20-1	TRBD2	SAKRVAGGAYEQY
TRBV20-1	TRBD1	SASLYPGQAVTDTQY
TRBV2	TRBD2	ASRWTSGDGGELF
TRBV12-3/TRBV12-4	TRBD2	ASSSHGGRETTDTQY
TRBV7-6	.	ASSPFAHNEQF
TRBV29-1	.	SVTFIGTYGYT
TRBV9	.	ASSIGPESEQY
TRBV10-3	.	AVADYAGDTIY
TRBV6-6	.	ASSFPDKTYEQY
TRBV7-9	.	ASSLVGLRSNTIY
TRBV28	TRBD1	ASSLIRTGGSEQY
TRBV6-6	.	ASSYGGAPYEQY
TRBV7-2	TRBD2	ASSLPAVGRWYEQY
TRBV11-2	.	ASTWSAYNSPLH
TRBV28	.	ASSPRGNTQETQY
TRBV29-1	TRBD1	SGRDRGLYEQF
TRBV12-3/TRBV12-4	.	ASSLSRSSYEQY
TRBV7-8	.	ASSLGLGARRRDVF
TRBV9	.	ASSGGVSNYGYT
TRBV29-1	.	SVAPTGEGYEQY
TRBV7-9	TRBD1	ASSLVGDRNPSNEKLF
TRBV7-6	.	ASSRVSSEQY
TRBV29-1	TRBD1	SYRGLIRDTEAF
TRBV12-3/TRBV12-4	.	ASRGGQAGANVLT
TRBV6-5	.	ASSPREERGYT
TRBV5-1	TRBD2	ASSLALAGPTNEQF
TRBV29-1	TRBD1	SVKQGLYEQY
TRBV6-5	.	ASSRPFSYEQY
TRBV7-6	TRBD1	ASSLGAKGGPARQY
TRBV28	.	ASSSPGFGANVLT
TRBV7-2	TRBD2	ASSFPGPGLAVDTQY
TRBV4-3	.	ASSQDRTAYEQY
TRBV7-6	.	ASSQGLLNYEQY
TRBV29-1	TRBD1	SVAGTGVYNEQF
TRBV7-2	.	ASSLRRGTEAF
TRBV28	.	ASQETVNTIY
TRBV28	.	ASSSTAFLGAPFYGYT
TRBV11-3	TRBD1	ASSLGRDREDGYT
TRBV20-1	TRBD2	SARGMAGVNEQF
TRBV7-9	TRBD1	ASSFAGGVPKLDGYT
TRBV6-5	.	ASSWGVAGDTQY
TRBV2	.	ASDLDSGRRTDTQY
TRBV20-1	.	SARSAVSYEQY
TRBV12-3/TRBV12-4	.	ASSLMVGTGELF
TRBV7-7	.	ASSPWMNTEAF
TRBV20-1	.	SATPIGGNTGELF